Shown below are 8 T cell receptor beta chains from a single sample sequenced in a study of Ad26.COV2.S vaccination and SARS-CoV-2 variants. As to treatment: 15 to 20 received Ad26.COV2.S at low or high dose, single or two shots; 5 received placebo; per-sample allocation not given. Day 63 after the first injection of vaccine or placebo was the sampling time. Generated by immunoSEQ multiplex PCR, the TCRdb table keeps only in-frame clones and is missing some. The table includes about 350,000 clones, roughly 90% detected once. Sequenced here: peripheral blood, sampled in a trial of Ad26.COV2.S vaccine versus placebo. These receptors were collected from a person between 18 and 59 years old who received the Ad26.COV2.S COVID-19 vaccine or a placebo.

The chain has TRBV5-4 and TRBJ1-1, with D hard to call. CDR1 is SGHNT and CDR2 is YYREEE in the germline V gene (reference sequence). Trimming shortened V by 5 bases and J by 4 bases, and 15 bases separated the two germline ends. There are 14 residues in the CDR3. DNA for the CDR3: TGTGCCAGCAGAACTGACGTGGTGAGCACTGAAGCTTTCTTT. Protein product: CASRTDVVSTEAFF.

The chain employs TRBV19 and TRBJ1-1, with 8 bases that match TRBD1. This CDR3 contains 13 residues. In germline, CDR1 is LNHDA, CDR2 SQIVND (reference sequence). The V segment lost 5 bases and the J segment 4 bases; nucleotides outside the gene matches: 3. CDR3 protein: CASSADRVTEAFF. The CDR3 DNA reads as TGTGCCAGTAGTGCGGACAGGGTCACTGAAGCTTTCTTT.

CDR3 region: CASSYTGFSSYEQYF. As DNA, the CDR3 is TGTGCCAGCAGTTACACAGGGTTTTCCTCCTACGAGCAGTACTTC. The genes are TRBV6-2 or TRBV6-3 and TRBJ2-7, with a possible D match to TRBD1 (6 bases). The germline gives CDR1 MNHEY, CDR2 SVGEGT. The germline V and J ends were trimmed by 2 bases and 0 bases, with 11 bases remaining between them. This CDR3 contains 15 residues.

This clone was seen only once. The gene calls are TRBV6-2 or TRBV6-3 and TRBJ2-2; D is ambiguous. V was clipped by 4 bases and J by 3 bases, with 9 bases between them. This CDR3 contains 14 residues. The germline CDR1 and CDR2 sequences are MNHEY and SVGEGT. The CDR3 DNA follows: TGTGCCAGCAGTTTCGGATCCGACACCGGGGAGCTGTTTTTT. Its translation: CASSFGSDTGELFF.

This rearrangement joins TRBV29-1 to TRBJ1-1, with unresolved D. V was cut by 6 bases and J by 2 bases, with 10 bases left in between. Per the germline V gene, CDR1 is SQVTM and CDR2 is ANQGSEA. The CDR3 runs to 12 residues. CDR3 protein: CSVAPTNTEAFF. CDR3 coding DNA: TGCAGCGTCGCCCCGACAAACACTGAAGCTTTCTTT.

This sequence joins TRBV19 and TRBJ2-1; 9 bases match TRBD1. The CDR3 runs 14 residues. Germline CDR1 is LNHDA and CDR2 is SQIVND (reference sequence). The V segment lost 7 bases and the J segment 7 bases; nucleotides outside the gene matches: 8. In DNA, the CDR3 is TGTGCCAGTAAAGGGACAGGGTACTCGAATGAGCAGTTCTTC. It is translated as CASKGTGYSNEQFF.

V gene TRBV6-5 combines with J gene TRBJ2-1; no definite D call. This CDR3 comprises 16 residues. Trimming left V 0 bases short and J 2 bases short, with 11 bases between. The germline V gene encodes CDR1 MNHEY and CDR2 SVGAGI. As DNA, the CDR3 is TGTGCCAGCAGTTACTCGAGCTTCGGCCCCTACAATGAGCAGTTCTTC. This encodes CASSYSSFGPYNEQFF.

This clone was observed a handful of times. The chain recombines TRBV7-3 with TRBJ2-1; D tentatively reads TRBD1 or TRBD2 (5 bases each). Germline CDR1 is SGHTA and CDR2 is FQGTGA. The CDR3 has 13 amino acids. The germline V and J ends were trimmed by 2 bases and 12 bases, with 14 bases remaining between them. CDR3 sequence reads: CASSLEVTGGQFF. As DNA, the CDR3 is TGTGCCAGCAGCTTAGAAGTTACAGGAGGGCAGTTCTTC.